These 20 T cell receptor beta chains share one sample of origin, sequenced in a study of shared clonotypes between healthy human individuals. Generated by immunoSEQ multiplex PCR, the TCRdb table keeps only in-frame clones and is missing some. This sample has hundreds of thousands of clones, with about three quarters found just once. Sequencing was carried out using memory CD4+ T cells sorted from blood. Subset given: CD45RA-negative fraction. Every receptor here comes from a woman aged 30 to 39 in good health.

The chain joins TRBV29-1 to TRBJ2-4; D is possibly TRBD2 (5 bases). The CDR3 runs 13 residues. Trimming removed 1 base at V and 1 base at J, with 5 bases between. Germline loops: CDR1 SQVTM, CDR2 ANQGSEA. CDR3 region: CSVEAGAKNIQYF. The CDR3, as DNA: TGCAGCGTTGAAGCGGGGGCCAAAAACATTCAGTACTTC.

CDR3 in DNA: TGTGCCACTAAGGGTAGCGGCCAAGAGACCCAGTACTTC. Protein product: CATKGSGQETQYF. V is TRBV19 and J is TRBJ2-5, with D perhaps TRBD2 (6 bases). V was clipped by 10 bases and J by 1 base, with 13 bases between them. Germline V gives CDR1 LNHDA, CDR2 SQIVND (reference sequence). The CDR3 is 13 residues long.

Regarding this clone: Being one base from a much bigger clone, this may be a read error. Distinct nucleotide sequences in the sample also encode this CDR3. This chain joins TRBV7-2 and TRBJ2-7, with a possible D match to TRBD2 (5 bases). Trimming stripped 5 bases from V and 0 bases from J, with 11 bases between. The CDR3 spans 14 residues. Germline V gives CDR1 SGHTA, CDR2 FQGNSA. The CDR3 DNA sequence: TGTGCCAGCAGCCTCCAACGGGACTCCTACGAGCAGTACTTC. This gives the protein CASSLQRDSYEQYF.

Written as DNA, the CDR3 is TGTGCCAGCAGCCCATTCCGACAGGGAGGTGGCTACACCTTC. This encodes CASSPFRQGGGYTF. The rearrangement uses TRBV13 and TRBJ1-2; TRBD1 agrees at 7 bases. There are 14 residues in the CDR3. The trim removed 5 bases at V and 7 bases at J, leaving 10 bases unmatched. CDR1 PRHDT and CDR2 FYEKMQ come from the germline V gene (reference sequence). Full variable domain (missing parts from reference TRBV13 and TRBJ1-2): AAGVIQSPRHLIKEKRETATLKCYPIPRHDTVYWYQQGPGQDPQFLISFYEKMQSDKGSIPDRFSAQQFSDYHSELNMSSLELGDSALYFCASSPFRQGGGYTFGSGTRLTVV.

This clone was counted a few times. The V call is TRBV6-5, the J call TRBJ1-4; D not resolved. V shed 0 bases and J shed 9 bases, with 14 bases lying between them. CDR3 length: 15 amino acids. Germline loops: CDR1 MNHEY, CDR2 SVGAGI. In DNA, the CDR3 is TGTGCCAGCAGTTACTCTAGGAGGGTAGGACAAAAACTGTTTTTT. This encodes CASSYSRRVGQKLFF.

In nucleotides, the CDR3 is TGTGCCAGCTCACCTCAAAGGGACACTGAAGCTTTCTTT. Translation: CASSPQRDTEAFF. The chain recombines TRBV18 with TRBJ1-1; D unclear. Trimming left V 3 bases short and J 3 bases short, with 8 bases between. The germline gives CDR1 KGHSH, CDR2 LQKENI. The CDR3 runs to 13 residues.

This rearrangement joins TRBV7-9 to TRBJ2-7; D not resolved. The length of the CDR3 is 13 residues. The ends were cut back, 0 bases at V and 5 bases at J, with 8 bases in the middle. CDR1 and CDR2 (germline): SEHNR, FQNEAQ (reference sequence). The CDR3 protein is CASSLAVSHEQYF. DNA for the CDR3: TGTGCCAGCAGCTTAGCGGTCTCTCACGAGCAGTACTTC.

The chain is built from TRBV11-3 and TRBJ2-3; 10 positions match TRBD1. This CDR3 is built from 17 residues. Germline lookup yields CDR1 SGHNT and CDR2 YENEEA. With V trimmed by 1 base and J by 0 bases, 4 bases remained unmatched. In DNA, the CDR3 is TGTGCCAGCAGCTTAGGACAGGGGGCTCCTAGCACAGATACGCAGTATTTT. As protein: CASSLGQGAPSTDTQYF.

V usage is TRBV28 and J usage is TRBJ2-3, with TRBD2 matching 7 bases. The V gene end was trimmed by 6 bases and the J gene end by 1 base; junction bases not matched to a gene: 7. CDR1 is MDHEN and CDR2 is SYDVKM in the germline V gene. CDR3 size: 15 residues. CDR3 nucleotides: TGTGCCAGCAGATCGGCGGGAGTCCGCACAGATACGCAGTATTTT. This translates into CASRSAGVRTDTQYF.

The chain links TRBV30 to TRBJ2-1, with TRBD2 identical over 11 bases. The germline gives CDR1 GTSNPN, CDR2 SVGIG (reference sequence). The CDR3 loop spans 16 amino acids. The J segment lost 9 bases and the V segment lost 0 bases, leaving 10 bases of the junction unmatched. The CDR3 DNA reads as TGTGCCTGGAGTGTAAGTCATAGCGGGAGGGCCGGTGAGCAGTTCTTC. Protein product: CAWSVSHSGRAGEQFF. Looking up the rest from reference TRBV30 and TRBJ2-1 gives the full variable domain: SQTIHQWPATLVQPVGSPLSLECTVEGTSNPNLYWYRQAAGRGLQLLFYSVGIGQISSEVPQNLSASRPQDRQFILSSKKLLLSDSGFYLCAWSVSHSGRAGEQFFGPGTRLTVL.

The V gene is TRBV28, the J gene TRBJ2-1; maybe TRBD2 (5 bases). The CDR3 spans 13 residues. With 8 bases removed from V and 4 bases from J, the gap between germline ends came to 12 bases. In germline, CDR1 is MDHEN, CDR2 SYDVKM. The CDR3 loop reads CASFGGLYNEQFF. The CDR3, as DNA: TGTGCCAGCTTCGGAGGATTATACAATGAGCAGTTCTTC.

This clone was seen more than once but under ten times. The J gene is TRBJ1-2, the V gene TRBV5-1, with 7 positions matching TRBD1. The germline V gene encodes CDR1 SGHRS and CDR2 YFSETQ. The CDR3 length is 16 residues. Germline trimming cut 3 bases from V and 4 bases from J; bases unmatched to any gene: 12. The CDR3 reads CASSWPNRGAFYGYTF. The CDR3 DNA is TGCGCCAGCAGCTGGCCGAACAGGGGCGCCTTCTATGGCTACACCTTC.

In this sample, this clone turned up once. The chain uses TRBV5-1 and TRBJ2-7; 9 bases map to TRBD2. Trimming cost V 0 bases and J 0 bases; bases outside gene matches: 1. The CDR3 covers 15 residues. CDR1 and CDR2 from the germline V gene are SGHRS and YFSETQ. CDR3 nucleotide sequence: TGCGCCAGCAGCTTGGCTAGCGGGGCCTCCTACGAGCAGTACTTC. It encodes CASSLASGASYEQYF. The full variable domain, completed using reference TRBV5-1 and TRBJ2-7, is KAGVTQTPRYLIKTRGQQVTLSCSPISGHRSVSWYQQTPGQGLQFLFEYFSETQRNKGNFPGRFSGRQFSNSRSEMNVSTLELGDSALYLCASSLASGASYEQYFGPGTRLTVT.

The V and J genes are TRBV5-1 and TRBJ1-1; D perhaps matches TRBD1 (6 bases). The CDR3 runs to 14 residues. The V gene lost 2 bases and the J gene lost 3 bases, with 11 bases spanning the gap. Germline V gene sequence: CDR1 SGHRS, CDR2 YFSETQ. CDR3 sequence reads: CASSLQGFDTEAFF. The CDR3 region has the DNA TGCGCCAGCAGCTTACAGGGCTTCGACACTGAAGCTTTCTTT.

The J gene is TRBJ2-2, the V gene TRBV7-7, with D tentatively TRBD2 (5 bases). This CDR3 comprises 15 residues. The germline V gene has CDR1 SSHAT and CDR2 FNYEAQ (reference sequence). Trimming took 10 bases from V and 0 from J, leaving 15 bases between them. The CDR3: CATHPRTANTGELFF. CDR3 bases: TGTGCCACCCACCCAAGGACTGCGAACACCGGGGAGCTGTTTTTT.

V gene TRBV28 combines with J gene TRBJ2-3; 7 nucleotides agree with TRBD2. The J segment lost 1 base and the V segment lost 3 bases, leaving 7 bases of the junction unmatched. The CDR3 totals 16 residues. Germline loops: CDR1 MDHEN, CDR2 SYDVKM. Here the CDR3 reads CASSFASGSGTDTQYF. Here the CDR3 DNA reads TGTGCCAGCAGTTTCGCTAGCGGAAGTGGCACAGATACGCAGTATTTT.

The genes are TRBV14 and TRBJ2-2; 8 nucleotides agree with TRBD2. V lost 3 bases to trimming and J lost 1 base; unmatched junction nucleotides: 4. Germline V gene data show CDR1 as SGHDN and CDR2 as FVKESK. The CDR3 has 16 amino acids. CDR3 sequence: CASSHVSGRNTGELFF. The CDR3 DNA sequence: TGTGCCAGCAGCCATGTAAGCGGGAGGAACACCGGGGAGCTGTTTTTT.

The V call is TRBV5-1, the J call TRBJ1-2; D unresolved. Germline assignment: CDR1 SGHRS and CDR2 YFSETQ. V lost 5 bases to trimming and J lost 8 bases, with 13 bases between them. The CDR3 totals 12 residues. The CDR3 loop is CASSSRPGGYTF. The CDR3 DNA reads TGCGCCAGCAGTTCCCGCCCGGGGGGCTACACCTTC.

A few counts support this clone. The chain links TRBV19 to TRBJ1-1, with a possible D match to TRBD1 (6 bases). The germline V and J ends were trimmed by 4 bases and 1 base, with 13 bases remaining between them. The CDR3 is 15 residues long. CDR1 is LNHDA and CDR2 is SQIVND in the germline V gene (reference sequence). CDR3 amino acids: CASSRRTARNTEAFF. The CDR3 DNA reads as TGTGCCAGTAGTAGACGGACAGCCAGGAACACTGAAGCTTTCTTT. The entire variable domain, with the rest obtained from reference TRBV19 and TRBJ1-1, is as follows: DGGITQSPKYLFRKEGQNVTLSCEQNLNHDAMYWYRQDPGQGLRLIYYSQIVNDFQKGDIAEGYSVSREKKESFPLTVTSAQKNPTAFYLCASSRRTARNTEAFFGQGTRLTVV.

This clone was seen more than once but under ten times. The chain combines TRBV7-9 with TRBJ1-5, with 8 bases fitting TRBD1. CDR3 length equals 13 residues. The V gene end was trimmed by 5 bases and the J gene end by 4 bases; junction bases not matched to a gene: 1. Germline V gene data show CDR1 as SEHNR and CDR2 as FQNEAQ (reference sequence). CDR3 amino acids: CASSGQGNQPQHF. As DNA, the CDR3 is TGTGCCAGCAGCGGACAGGGTAATCAGCCCCAGCATTTT.